A selection of T cell receptor beta chains follows, all from one sample in a study of blood T cell repertoires in COVID-19. Only in-frame clones appear in the TCRdb table, and some are missing; sequencing was by immunoSEQ multiplex PCR. Of 100,000 to 150,000 clones detected, roughly four fifths appear once; the ten largest clones hold around 10%. The sequencing input was peripheral blood. The receptors come from a human donor in a cohort sampled during active COVID-19. The CDR3 runs from the conserved cysteine through the conserved F or W. A D gene is named only where the DNA matches it firmly. Size is stated for part of the rows, as once, few or many counts, or as a class when the clone is expanded.

cdr3_nt cdr3_aa j_call d_call v_call clone_size cdr3_length
TGTGCCAGCAGTTTATCCCAACAGGGGGCTAGGGAGCCCCAGCATTTT CASSLSQQGAREPQHF TRBJ1-5 TRBD1 TRBV28 - 16
TGTGCCAGCTCGCCTCCTAGTTCTAGGGAGACCCAGTACTTC CASSPPSSRETQYF TRBJ2-5 - TRBV18 few 14
TGTGCCAGCAGCCCGCGGGACAGTAATTCACCCCTCCACTTT CASSPRDSNSPLHF TRBJ1-6 TRBD1 TRBV7-9 - 14
TGTGCCAGTAGGAGGGCCTGGACTAGCGGCGCGAACACCGGGGAGCTGTTTTTT CASRRAWTSGANTGELFF TRBJ2-2 TRBD2 TRBV19 once 18
TGTGCCAGCTCACCATTCCAGGGGCCATCTATGCAAGAGACCCAGTACTTC CASSPFQGPSMQETQYF TRBJ2-5 - TRBV18 - 17
TGTGCCAGCGGTCTAGCGGGGTTCCAAGAGACCCAGTACTTC CASGLAGFQETQYF TRBJ2-5 TRBD2 TRBV3-1/TRBV3-2 once 14
TGTGCCAGCAGCCTTTGGGGCGGAAACCCCCAAGAGACCCAGTACTTC CASSLWGGNPQETQYF TRBJ2-5 - TRBV7-9 - 16
TGTGCCACCAGTGATCCTGCCGGGACAGGGGGTAATGAGCAGTTCTTC CATSDPAGTGGNEQFF TRBJ2-1 TRBD1 TRBV24-1 - 16
TGTGCCAGCTCATCTCAGACAGGGCGCGTGGGTGAAGCTTTCTTT CASSSQTGRVGEAFF TRBJ1-1 TRBD1 TRBV18 - 15
TGCGCCAGCAGTGGAAAGGGGGTTGGGGCCAACGTCCTGACTTTC CASSGKGVGANVLTF TRBJ2-6 - TRBV4-1 few 15
TGTGCCAGCAGCCGGAGGCTAGCGGGGGAGTATACGCAGTATTTT CASSRRLAGEYTQYF TRBJ2-3 TRBD2 TRBV5-4 - 15
TGTGCCAGCAGCTTAAGCGCATTGAACACTGAAGCTTTCTTT CASSLSALNTEAFF TRBJ1-1 - TRBV7-8 - 14
TGTGCCAGCTCAGGCGGGACCATCTACGAGCAGTACTTC CASSGGTIYEQYF TRBJ2-7 - TRBV18 - 13
TGTGCCAGCAGCCCCGGGGAGGGAACAGATACGCAGTATTTT CASSPGEGTDTQYF TRBJ2-3 TRBD2 TRBV7-9 - 14
TGTGCCAGCAGCTTGGGATCGACTAGCGGGGGTACAGATACGCAGTATTTT CASSLGSTSGGTDTQYF TRBJ2-3 TRBD2 TRBV6-2/TRBV6-3 - 17
TGTGCCAGTAGTCCAGTCCGGGCCGCCGGGAGGGGGACCGGGGAGCTGTTTTTT CASSPVRAAGRGTGELFF TRBJ2-2 TRBD2 TRBV19 once 18
TGTGCCAGCAGTCTAGACAGGGGTAGGGAAAAACTGTTTTTT CASSLDRGREKLFF TRBJ1-4 TRBD1 TRBV28 - 14